Presented here are 3 T cell receptor beta chains from one specimen sequenced in a study of T cell clusters in autoimmune cytopenias. TRB was amplified from around 250 ng of peripheral blood genomic DNA per sample. One tube held mixed TRB-A and TRB-B primer pools for touch-down PCR. TCRdb re-called the multiplex PCR reads, yielding one record per CDR3 amino acid sequence without DNA. The sample has approximately 5,200 distinct CDR3 sequences, and its top ten clones hold roughly 53%. This sample also belongs to another study, concerning T cell repertoires in aging, cancer and after chemotherapy.

The sequencing sample was made of peripheral blood. These receptors were taken from a human donor in good health.

This rearrangement joins TRBV6-6 to TRBJ1-5; TCRdb's assignment of TRBD1 cannot be checked, as there is no DNA. The CDR3 spans 16 residues. Germline-derived CDR1 and CDR2 are MNHNY and SVGAGI (reference sequence). The CDR3 is CASILTGGARNQPQHF.

The chain's CDR3 is CASSLFGGQETQYF. This chain links TRBV27 with TRBJ2-5; the TRBD1 assignment by TCRdb is unverifiable without DNA. This CDR3 comprises 14 residues. Germline CDR1 and CDR2: MNHEY and SMNVEV (reference sequence).

V gene TRBV6-1 combines with J gene TRBJ2-7; the D gene TCRdb calls, TRBD1, cannot be checked with no DNA. The CDR3 is 14 amino acids. Germline CDR1 and CDR2: MNHNS and SASEGT. The CDR3 reads CASSDVSAEREQYF.